A single sample gave rise to the 7 T cell receptor beta chains below, sequenced in a study of molecular identifiers for immune sequencing clone quantification. TCRdb passed the PCR reads through MiXCR, listing each CDR3 protein once. The sample contains 300,000 to 350,000 distinct CDR3 sequences, about a fifth of which appear only once. The sample was naive CD8+ T cells from blood, with Jurkat cell RNA spiked in. Subset of the sample: FACS-sorted CD8+CD4-CCR7+CD45RA+ naive T cells. These receptor sequences come from a human donor in good health. Some libraries in this study had Jurkat cell RNA spiked in.

The rearrangement links TRBV4-1 to TRBJ2-7; D gene ambiguous. CDR1 MGHRA and CDR2 YSYEKL come from the germline V gene. Trimming stripped 3 bases from V and 2 bases from J, with 8 bases between. The CDR3 contains 13 residues. The CDR3 DNA reads as TGCGCCAGCAGCCACGTACCGCCCTACGAGCAGTACTTC. Translating it yields CASSHVPPYEQYF.

This clonotype occurred many times. This sequence joins TRBV7-9 and TRBJ2-7; D not resolved. The CDR3 covers 13 residues. The ends were cut back, 1 base at V and 3 bases at J, with 7 bases in the middle. Per germline, CDR1 SEHNR and CDR2 FQNEAQ (reference sequence). CDR3 protein: CASSLEDHYEQYF. The CDR3 coding sequence is TGTGCCAGCAGCTTAGAGGACCACTACGAGCAGTACTTC.

This clonotype was detected a few times. V gene TRBV9 combines with J gene TRBJ2-1; D is perhaps TRBD1 (5 bases). Trimming took 0 bases from V and 2 from J, leaving 12 bases between them. The CDR3 consists of 16 residues. In germline, CDR1 is SGDLS, CDR2 YYNGEE. For the CDR3, the DNA is TGTGCCAGCAGCGTAGAGTTGGGGCTCCCCTACAATGAGCAGTTCTTC. This gives the protein CASSVELGLPYNEQFF.

As to this clonotype: With a much larger clone just one base away, this may be a read error. The rearrangement links TRBV5-6 to TRBJ2-7; D is possibly TRBD2 (6 bases). The CDR3 length is 15 residues. CDR1 is SGHDT and CDR2 is YYEEEE in the germline V gene. CDR3 in amino acids: CTSSPPGEVAYEQYF. In DNA form, the CDR3 reads TGTACCAGCAGCCCCCCGGGGGAGGTTGCCTACGAGCAGTACTTC.

At least ten counts were recorded for this clonotype. The genes are TRBV11-2 and TRBJ2-7, with 8 bases identical to TRBD2. CDR1 SGHAT and CDR2 FQNNGV come from the germline V gene. This CDR3 has 14 residues. V lost 7 bases to trimming and J lost 2 bases; unmatched junction nucleotides: 7. CDR3 residues: CASNWGRGAYEQYF. For the CDR3, the DNA is TGTGCCAGCAACTGGGGGCGGGGGGCCTACGAGCAGTACTTC.

In regard to this clonotype: A much larger clone differs by one base, so this may be a read error. The chain links TRBV7-9 to TRBJ2-7; D is uncertain. The CDR3 is made up of 15 amino acids. Trimming pared 1 base from V and 7 bases from J, leaving 17 bases between. The germline CDR1 and CDR2 sequences are SEHNR and FQNEAQ (reference sequence). The CDR3 loop is CASSLGVSVFGEQYF. CDR3 DNA sequence: TGTGCCAGCAGCTTAGGTGTCAGTGTATTTGGTGAGCAGTACTTC. The complete variable domain, with remaining parts taken from reference TRBV7-9 and TRBJ2-7, reads DTGVSQNPRHKITKRGQNVTFRCDPISEHNRLYWYRQTLGQGPEFLTYFQNEAQLEKSRLLSDRFSAERPKGSFSTLEIQRTEQGDSAMYLCASSLGVSVFGEQYFGPGTRLTVT.

Turning to this clonotype: This clone may be a read error of a much larger clone one base away. The chain has TRBV4-3 and TRBJ2-5, with TRBD2 matching over 8 bases. Germline V gene lookup returns CDR1 LGHNA and CDR2 YSLEER. CDR3 length: 16 residues. The CDR3 spells CAGSQGYGGAGETQYF. The CDR3 region has the DNA TGCGCCGGCAGCCAAGGATACGGGGGGGCCGGAGAGACCCAGTACTTC.